This is a list of T cell receptor beta chains from one sample in a study of blood T cell repertoires in COVID-19. Some clones are missing from TCRdb's copy, which holds only in-frame ones; the method was immunoSEQ multiplex PCR. Seen here are 45,000 or so clones, approximately 90% observed once, and the top ten hold roughly a tenth. Sequencing used peripheral blood. These receptor sequences come from a woman older than 75 with active COVID-19. The CDR3 runs from the conserved cysteine through the conserved F or W. A D gene is named only where the DNA matches it firmly. Clone size is stated in some rows and not others, as once, few, many or a class when expanded.

J gene: TRBJ1-1
D gene: NA
V gene: TRBV5-8
clone size: NA
CDR3 DNA: TGTGCCAGCAGTCCCTTCAGGGTTGGCACTGAAGCTTTCTTT
CDR3 protein: CASSPFRVGTEAFF

J gene: TRBJ1-6
D gene: NA
V gene: TRBV4-1
clone size: NA
CDR3 DNA: TGCGCCAGCAGCCAATCGAGCTCCTATAATTCACCCCTCCACTTT
CDR3 protein: CASSQSSSYNSPLHF

J gene: TRBJ2-3
D gene: NA
V gene: TRBV3-1/TRBV3-2
clone size: NA
CDR3 DNA: TGTGCCAGCAGCCATAGGACGGGGGGCACAGATACGCAGTATTTT
CDR3 protein: CASSHRTGGTDTQYF

J gene: TRBJ2-1
D gene: TRBD1
V gene: TRBV2
clone size: NA
CDR3 DNA: TGTGCCAGCAGAGAAGGACAGGGTCCTTCCACCTACAATGAGCAGTTCTTC
CDR3 protein: CASREGQGPSTYNEQFF

J gene: TRBJ2-5
D gene: TRBD2
V gene: TRBV7-8
clone size: NA
CDR3 DNA: TGTGCCAGCAGCAACCCCTGGGTAGCGGGGGGAAGGGAGACCCAGTACTTC
CDR3 protein: CASSNPWVAGGRETQYF

J gene: TRBJ1-5
D gene: NA
V gene: TRBV2
clone size: NA
CDR3 DNA: TGTGCCAGCAGGGAAACAGGGTTACGGTCTCAGCCCCAGCATTTT
CDR3 protein: CASRETGLRSQPQHF

J gene: TRBJ1-2
D gene: NA
V gene: TRBV6-2/TRBV6-3
clone size: NA
CDR3 DNA: TGTGCCAGCAGTTACGGGCAGCCCTATGGCTACACCTTC
CDR3 protein: CASSYGQPYGYTF

J gene: TRBJ1-5
D gene: NA
V gene: TRBV6-4
clone size: NA
CDR3 DNA: TGTGCCAGCAGCGAGGAGTTGGGAGGCAATCAGCCCCAGCATTTT
CDR3 protein: CASSEELGGNQPQHF

J gene: TRBJ2-1
D gene: TRBD2
V gene: TRBV30
clone size: once
CDR3 DNA: TGTGCCTGGAGTGTACAAAGCGGGGGGGCGAATGAGCAGTTCTTC
CDR3 protein: CAWSVQSGGANEQFF

J gene: TRBJ2-4
D gene: TRBD1
V gene: TRBV12-3/TRBV12-4
clone size: NA
CDR3 DNA: TGTGCCAGCAGTTCATCCGGTCGGGACAGCAAGTACTTC
CDR3 protein: CASSSSGRDSKYF

J gene: TRBJ1-2
D gene: NA
V gene: TRBV11-2
clone size: NA
CDR3 DNA: TGTGCCAGCAGCTTACCTAGGGGATACTATGGCTACACCTTC
CDR3 protein: CASSLPRGYYGYTF

J gene: TRBJ2-5
D gene: TRBD2
V gene: TRBV6-2/TRBV6-3
clone size: once
CDR3 DNA: TGTGCCAGCAGTTACGATCCCCCTGAGCGGGGGGGCAGAGAGACCCAGTACTTC
CDR3 protein: CASSYDPPERGGRETQYF

J gene: TRBJ2-3
D gene: TRBD1
V gene: TRBV5-5
clone size: NA
CDR3 DNA: TGTGCCAGCAACACATGGAAGGGACAGTACACAGATACGCAGTATTTT
CDR3 protein: CASNTWKGQYTDTQYF

J gene: TRBJ2-3
D gene: NA
V gene: TRBV28
clone size: NA
CDR3 DNA: TGTGCCAGCATCCGCGGCACTAGCACAGATACGCAGTATTTT
CDR3 protein: CASIRGTSTDTQYF

J gene: TRBJ1-5
D gene: TRBD1
V gene: TRBV7-2
clone size: NA
CDR3 DNA: TGTGCCAGCAGCCCTGGGACAGGGTTTTTGCAGCCCCAGCATTTT
CDR3 protein: CASSPGTGFLQPQHF

J gene: TRBJ2-1
D gene: NA
V gene: TRBV29-1
clone size: NA
CDR3 DNA: TGCAGCGTTACGCCTTGGGGGGGCCTTACGAATGAGCAGTTCTTC
CDR3 protein: CSVTPWGGLTNEQFF

J gene: TRBJ2-5
D gene: TRBD1
V gene: TRBV10-3
clone size: once
CDR3 DNA: TGTGCCATCAGTTTGGCGGGACAGGGAGGGAGAGAGACCCAGTACTTC
CDR3 protein: CAISLAGQGGRETQYF

J gene: TRBJ2-1
D gene: NA
V gene: TRBV14
clone size: NA
CDR3 DNA: TGTGCCAGCAGCCAAGCCGTTCTGCTAGTCCAATCGCAGTTCTTC
CDR3 protein: CASSQAVLLVQSQFF